This T cell receptor (beta chain) was sequenced in a study of technical replicates of blood from a few donors. This CDR3 spans 15 amino acids. In germline, CDR1 is SGDLS, CDR2 YYNGEE. J lost 7 bases, V lost 3 bases, and 6 bases had no gene match. Libraries were prepared by immunoSEQ multiplex PCR; TCRdb keeps only in-frame clonotypes and omits some of them. The sample gives 91,000 or so clones, about 95% of which show up once; approximately 0.26% is in the top ten. The V gene is TRBV9, the J gene TRBJ1-6; 8 bases are a match to TRBD1. The sequence derives from a human donor in good health. Sample: T cells isolated from PBMCs. The CDR3 DNA sequence: TGTGCCAGCAGCGCCGGGACAGGCTTAAATTCACCCCTCCACTTT. This codes for CASSAGTGLNSPLHF.